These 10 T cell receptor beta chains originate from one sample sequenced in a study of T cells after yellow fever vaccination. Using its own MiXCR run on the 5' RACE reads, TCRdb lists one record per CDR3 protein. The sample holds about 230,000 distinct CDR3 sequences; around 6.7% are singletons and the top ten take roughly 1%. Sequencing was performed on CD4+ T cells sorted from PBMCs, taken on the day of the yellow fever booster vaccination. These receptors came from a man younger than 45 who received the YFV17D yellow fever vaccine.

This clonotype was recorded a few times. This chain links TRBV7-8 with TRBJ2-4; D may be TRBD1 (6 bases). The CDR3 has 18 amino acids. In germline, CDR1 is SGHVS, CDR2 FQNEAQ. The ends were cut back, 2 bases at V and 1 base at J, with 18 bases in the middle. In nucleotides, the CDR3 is TGTGCCAGCAGCTTAATGGTACAGGGAGTCTCGGCCAAAAACATTCAGTACTTC. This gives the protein CASSLMVQGVSAKNIQYF.

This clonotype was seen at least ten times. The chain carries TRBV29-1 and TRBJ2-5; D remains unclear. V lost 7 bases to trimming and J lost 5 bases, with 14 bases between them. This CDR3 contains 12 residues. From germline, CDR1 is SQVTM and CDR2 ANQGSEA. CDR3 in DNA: TGCAGCGGGAAGGACGGGCGGGAGACCCAGTACTTC. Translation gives CSGKDGRETQYF.

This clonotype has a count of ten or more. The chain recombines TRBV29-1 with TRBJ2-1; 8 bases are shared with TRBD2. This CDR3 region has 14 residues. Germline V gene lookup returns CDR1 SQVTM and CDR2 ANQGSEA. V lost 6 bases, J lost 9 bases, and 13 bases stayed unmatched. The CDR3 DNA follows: TGCAGCGTGACAGCGGGAGTAGGGAGAAGTGAGCAGTTCTTC. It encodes CSVTAGVGRSEQFF.

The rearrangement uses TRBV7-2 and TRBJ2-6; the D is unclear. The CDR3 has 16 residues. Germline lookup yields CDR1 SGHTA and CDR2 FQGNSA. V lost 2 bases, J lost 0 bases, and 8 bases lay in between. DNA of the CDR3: TGTGCCAGCAGCTTAAGGATCCGCTCTGGGGCCAACGTCCTGACTTTC. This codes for CASSLRIRSGANVLTF. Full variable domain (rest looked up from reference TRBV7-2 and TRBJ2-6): GAGVSQSPSNKVTEKGKDVELRCDPISGHTALYWYRQSLGQGLEFLIYFQGNSAPDKSGLPSDRFSAERTGGSVSTLTIQRTQQEDSAVYLCASSLRIRSGANVLTFGAGSRLTVL.

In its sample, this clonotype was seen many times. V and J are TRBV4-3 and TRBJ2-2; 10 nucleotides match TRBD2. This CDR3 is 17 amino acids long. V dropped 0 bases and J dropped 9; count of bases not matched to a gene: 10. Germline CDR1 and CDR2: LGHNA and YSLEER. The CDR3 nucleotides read TGCGCCAGCAGCCAAGATGGAGCGGGAGGGCTAATCCGGGAGCTGTTTTTT. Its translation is CASSQDGAGGLIRELFF.

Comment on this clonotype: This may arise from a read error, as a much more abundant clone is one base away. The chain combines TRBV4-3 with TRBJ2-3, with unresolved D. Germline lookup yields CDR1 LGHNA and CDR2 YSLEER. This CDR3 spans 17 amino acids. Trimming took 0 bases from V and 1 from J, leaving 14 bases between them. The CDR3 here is CASSQDALSDGTDTQYF. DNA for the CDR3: TGCGCCAGCAGCCAAGACGCCCTGAGCGACGGCACAGATACGCAGTATTTT.

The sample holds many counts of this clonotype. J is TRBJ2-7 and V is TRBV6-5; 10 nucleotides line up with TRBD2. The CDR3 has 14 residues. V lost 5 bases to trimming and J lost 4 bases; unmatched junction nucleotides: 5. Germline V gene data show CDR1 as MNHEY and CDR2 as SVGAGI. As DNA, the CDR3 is TGTGCCAGCAGTACTAGCGGGGTCCAGTACGAGCAGTACTTC. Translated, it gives CASSTSGVQYEQYF.

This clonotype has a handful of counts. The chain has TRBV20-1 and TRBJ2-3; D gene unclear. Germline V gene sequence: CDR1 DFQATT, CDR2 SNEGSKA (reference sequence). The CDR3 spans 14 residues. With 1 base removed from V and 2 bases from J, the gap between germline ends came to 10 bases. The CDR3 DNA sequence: TGCAGTGCTAGAGGAGGTTACCTCACAGATACGCAGTATTTT. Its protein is CSARGGYLTDTQYF.

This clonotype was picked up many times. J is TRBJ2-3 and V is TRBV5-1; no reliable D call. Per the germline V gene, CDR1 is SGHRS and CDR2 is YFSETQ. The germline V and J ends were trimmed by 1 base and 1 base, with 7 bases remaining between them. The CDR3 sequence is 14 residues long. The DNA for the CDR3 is TGCGCCAGCAGCTTGTCTTCCCGCACAGATACGCAGTATTTT. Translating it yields CASSLSSRTDTQYF.

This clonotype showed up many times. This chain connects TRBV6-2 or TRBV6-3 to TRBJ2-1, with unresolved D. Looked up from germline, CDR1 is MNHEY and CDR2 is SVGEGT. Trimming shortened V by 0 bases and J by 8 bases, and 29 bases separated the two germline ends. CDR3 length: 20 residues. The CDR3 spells CASSYSTVLHGHKATYEQFF. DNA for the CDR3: TGTGCCAGCAGTTACTCCACAGTGCTGCACGGGCACAAAGCTACGTATGAGCAGTTCTTC.